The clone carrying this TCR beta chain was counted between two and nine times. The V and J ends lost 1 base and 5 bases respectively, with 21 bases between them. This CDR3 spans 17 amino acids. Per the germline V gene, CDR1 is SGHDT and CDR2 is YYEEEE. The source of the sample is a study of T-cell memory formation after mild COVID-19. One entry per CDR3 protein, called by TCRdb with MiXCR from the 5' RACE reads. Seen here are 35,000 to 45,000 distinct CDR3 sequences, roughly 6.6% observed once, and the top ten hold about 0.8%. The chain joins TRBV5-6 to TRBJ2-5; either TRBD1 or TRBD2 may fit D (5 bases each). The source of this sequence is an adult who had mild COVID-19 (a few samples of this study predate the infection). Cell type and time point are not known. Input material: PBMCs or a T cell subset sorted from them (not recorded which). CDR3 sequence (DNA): TGTGCCAGCAGCTTGCTACAGGATGTTGGGAGACGGGAGACCCAGTACTTC. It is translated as CASSLLQDVGRRETQYF.